This T cell receptor (beta chain) appears in the sequencing data of a study of patients and donors after allogeneic stem cell transplantation. CDR1 KGHSY and CDR2 FQNENV come from the germline V gene. The CDR3 has 14 residues. V gave up 4 bases and J gave up 2 bases, with 12 bases separating them. TCRdb reanalysed the RT-PCR reads using MiXCR and keeps one entry per CDR3 protein. The sample contains approximately 200,000 distinct CDR3 sequences, around 41% of which appear only once. This clonotype has just a few counts. The TCR comes from a human donor who was either an allogeneic HSCT recipient or a stem cell or donor lymphocyte infusion donor (not recorded which). It is not recorded whose cells these are; they may come from a transplant donor. Material: blood, either unsorted or a sorted T cell fraction (not recorded which). The rearrangement joins TRBV16 to TRBJ2-7; D possibly corresponds to TRBD1 (6 bases). In DNA form, the CDR3 reads TGTGCCAGCAGCCCACGACAGGCCGCCTACGAGCAGTACTTC. Translation gives CASSPRQAAYEQYF.